Each of the 13 T cell receptor beta chains below was sequenced from the same sample in a study of T cell repertoires in cytomegalovirus infection (dated by TCRdb to the late 2010s). Sequencing took place on an Illumina HiSeq 1500. The public sequencing data were trimmed at Q25 with fastp and processed into clonotypes with MiXCR by TCRdb, which kept only in-frame beta chains. Identical CDR3 protein sequences are pooled into one entry, listed with their most common genes and DNA. Counted in this sample were about 110,000 distinct CDR3 sequences; under 50% of them appeared once. The ten largest clones capture about 76% of the sample. These TCRs' antigens remain unknown. The treatment or condition label for this specimen denotes: in vitro stimulation with specific CMV peptide epitopes to enrich CMV-specific T cells. The sample in question was CD8+ T cells from cultured PBMCs, obtained from culture after CMV antigen stimulation. The receptors here all came from a human donor in good health (CMV status not recorded). Some clones in this sample may be carry-over from other donors' samples.

This clonotype came up a few times. This chain connects TRBV7-6 to TRBJ2-3, with D perhaps assigned TRBD1 or TRBD2 (6 bases each). Trimming cost V 8 bases and J 2 bases, with 14 bases left between them. The CDR3 covers 14 residues. The germline CDR1 and CDR2 sequences are SGHVS and FNYEAQ. As DNA, the CDR3 is TGTGCCAGCTCGAGGGGGGCGGCCACAGATACGCAGTATTTT. Its translation: CASSRGAATDTQYF. The full variable domain, rest sourced from reference TRBV7-6 and TRBJ2-3, is GAGVSQSPRYKVTKRGQDVALRCDPISGHVSLYWYRQALGQGPEFLTYFNYEAQQDKSGLPNDRFSAERPEGSISTLTIQRTEQRDSAMYRCASSRGAATDTQYFGPGTRLTVL.

This chain connects TRBV6-5 to TRBJ2-2; the D is unclear. Germline lookup yields CDR1 MNHEY and CDR2 SVGAGI. The length of the CDR3 is 14 residues. V was shortened by 6 bases and J by 1 base, with 9 bases between the two germline ends. The CDR3 coding sequence is TGTGCCAGCAGACCGACACTGAACACCGGGGAGCTGTTTTTT. Encoded protein: CASRPTLNTGELFF.

This clonotype has at least ten counts. The V call is TRBV6-5, the J call TRBJ2-3, with no clear D. V lost 0 bases and J lost 0, with 10 bases in between. The length of the CDR3 is 16 residues. Germline-derived CDR1 and CDR2 are MNHEY and SVGAGI. CDR3 protein: CASSYSHSSSTDTQYF. Written as DNA, the CDR3 is TGTGCCAGCAGTTACTCTCACAGCTCTAGCACAGATACGCAGTATTTT.

The V and J genes are TRBV14 and TRBJ2-1; D is uncertain. The CDR3 runs 17 residues. Trimming stripped 3 bases from V and 2 bases from J, with 17 bases between. CDR1 is SGHDN and CDR2 is FVKESK in the germline V gene. The CDR3 region has the DNA TGTGCCAGCAGCCACCGCCAGTGGGCTAGAGCCTACAATGAGCAGTTCTTC. Encoded protein: CASSHRQWARAYNEQFF.

There are a few counts of this clonotype. The rearrangement uses TRBV4-1 and TRBJ2-7; possible D gene TRBD2, 6 bases. Germline values: CDR1 MGHRA, CDR2 YSYEKL. This CDR3 has 15 residues. V lost 5 bases, J lost 0 bases, and 14 bases lay in between. DNA of the CDR3: TGCGCCAGCAGCTACGCGGGACGTAACTCCTACGAGCAGTACTTC. This encodes CASSYAGRNSYEQYF.

Turning to this clonotype: A much larger clone lies one base from this, so it may be a read error. This rearrangement joins TRBV9 to TRBJ2-5, with D perhaps TRBD1 (6 bases). V was trimmed by 4 bases and J by 2 bases, leaving 21 bases between them. Germline CDR1 reads SGDLS; CDR2 reads YYNGEE. The CDR3 is 17 residues long. CDR3 region: CASSTNPNYDRQETQYF. The CDR3 nucleotides read TGTGCCAGCAGCACAAACCCAAATTATGACAGGCAAGAGACCCAGTACTTC.

This clonotype was counted a few times. The genes are TRBV7-8 and TRBJ1-5; D unresolved. CDR1 is SGHVS and CDR2 is FQNEAQ in the germline V gene. V lost 1 base to trimming and J lost 6 bases, with 13 bases between them. The CDR3 contains 15 residues. The CDR3 loop is CASSLVLGYGQPQHF. The CDR3 DNA follows: TGTGCCAGCAGCTTAGTTTTGGGATACGGTCAGCCCCAGCATTTT.

This rearrangement joins TRBV4-1 to TRBJ1-5, with D possibly being TRBD1 (5 bases). The germline CDR1 and CDR2 sequences are MGHRA and YSYEKL. This CDR3 is built from 16 residues. Trimming shortened V by 0 bases and J by 3 bases, and 12 bases separated the two germline ends. CDR3 region: CASSQDRGLYNQPQHF. In nucleotides, the CDR3 is TGCGCCAGCAGCCAAGATCGGGGGTTGTACAATCAGCCCCAGCATTTT.

The gene calls are TRBV6-8 and TRBJ2-1; no reliable D call. CDR1 is MNHGY, CDR2 SAAAGT, per germline. The CDR3 sequence is 13 residues long. The V end lost 6 bases, the J end lost 7 bases, and 13 bases lay between the germline ends. The CDR3 here is CASSPLGANEQFF. The CDR3 DNA reads as TGTGCCAGCAGCCCCCTAGGAGCGAATGAGCAGTTCTTC.

This chain uses TRBV12-3 or TRBV12-4 with TRBJ2-5, with 8 bases that match TRBD2. Germline trimming cut 6 bases from V and 0 bases from J; bases unmatched to any gene: 9. The CDR3 loop spans 16 amino acids. The CDR3 protein is CASSPISGTYQETQYF. As DNA, the CDR3 is TGTGCCAGCAGCCCTATTAGCGGGACGTACCAAGAGACCCAGTACTTC.

This chain uses TRBV7-2 with TRBJ2-5; 13 bases fit TRBD2. Germline loops: CDR1 SGHTA, CDR2 FQGNSA. V shed 3 bases, J shed 5 bases, and the junction held 3 bases outside the gene matches. The CDR3 is 15 amino acids. The CDR3 bases are TGTGCCAGCAGCTTCGGACTAGCGGGGGTCGAGACCCAGTACTTC. Amino acid sequence: CASSFGLAGVETQYF.

This clonotype was picked up many times. V and J are TRBV12-3 or TRBV12-4 and TRBJ2-1; D is unresolved. V was trimmed by 6 bases and J by 10 bases, leaving 13 bases between them. The CDR3 totals 12 residues. For the CDR3, the DNA is TGTGCCAGCAGCCCCCAGAGTCTGGAGCAGTTCTTC. Residues: CASSPQSLEQFF.

The V call is TRBV4-1, the J call TRBJ2-5; D is ambiguous. V shed 2 bases and J shed 6 bases, with 19 bases lying between them. The CDR3 covers 16 residues. Looked up from germline, CDR1 is MGHRA and CDR2 is YSYEKL. The CDR3 protein is CASSQTHAGFWKTQYF. The DNA of the CDR3 is TGCGCCAGCAGCCAAACACACGCCGGTTTCTGGAAGACCCAGTACTTC.